Shown below are 30 T cell receptor beta chains from a single sample sequenced in a study of T cell responses to AZD1222 COVID-19 vaccine. Method: immunoSEQ multiplex PCR; TCRdb's copy keeps in-frame clones and lacks some. The table records 150,000 to 200,000 clones, roughly 92% of them present only once. The sequencing used peripheral blood, collected 28 days after the second AZD1222 dose. These receptors were collected from an adult who received the AZD1222 COVID-19 vaccine.

The gene calls are TRBV19 and TRBJ2-7; 8 nucleotides agree with TRBD1. There are 14 residues in the CDR3. V trimming: 4 bases; J trimming: 4 bases; junction bases outside the gene matches: 6. CDR1 and CDR2 from the germline V gene are LNHDA and SQIVND (reference sequence). The CDR3 coding sequence is TGTGCCAGTAGTAACGGACAGGGAGAATACGAGCAGTACTTC. Translation gives CASSNGQGEYEQYF.

The chain links TRBV6-5 to TRBJ2-7, with 9 bases identical to TRBD2. Germline values: CDR1 MNHEY, CDR2 SVGAGI. Trimming took 5 bases from V and 3 from J; bases not matched to a gene: 5. The CDR3 runs 14 residues. The CDR3 DNA sequence: TGTGCCAGCAGTCGGGGGACTAGCCTCTACGAGCAGTACTTC. Translated, it gives CASSRGTSLYEQYF.

The V call is TRBV7-8, the J call TRBJ1-5; possibly TRBD1 for D (5 bases). Germline V gene lookup returns CDR1 SGHVS and CDR2 FQNEAQ. The V gene lost 4 bases and the J gene lost 1 base, with 14 bases spanning the gap. This CDR3 comprises 16 residues. The CDR3 spells CASSSLGRASNQPQHF. CDR3 nucleotide sequence: TGTGCCAGCAGCTCACTCGGCAGGGCCAGCAATCAGCCCCAGCATTTT. Based on the CDR3 plus reference TRBV7-8 and TRBJ1-5, the full variable domain is GAGVSQSPRYKVAKRGQDVALRCDPISGHVSLFWYQQALGQGPEFLTYFQNEAQLDKSGLPSDRFFAERPEGSVSTLKIQRTQQEDSAVYLCASSSLGRASNQPQHFGDGTRLSIL.

The chain is built from TRBV7-9 and TRBJ1-2; weak D call: TRBD1 (6 bases). The CDR3 is 12 residues long. Deletions cut 8 bases from V and 8 bases from J, with 15 bases between. Germline V gives CDR1 SEHNR, CDR2 FQNEAQ (reference sequence). The CDR3 sequence: CASRGGAQGYTF. The CDR3, as DNA: TGTGCCAGCCGCGGGGGGGCTCAGGGCTACACCTTC.

As DNA, the CDR3 is TGTGCCAGCAGCTTTTCCGGGTTCAATGAAAAACTGTTTTTT. It yields the protein CASSFSGFNEKLFF. The chain recombines TRBV5-8 with TRBJ1-4, with D hard to call. The germline V and J ends were trimmed by 2 bases and 5 bases, with 10 bases remaining between them. CDR1 and CDR2 (germline): SGHTS, YDEGEE. CDR3 length: 14 amino acids.

This chain joins TRBV19 and TRBJ1-6; 7 bases line up with TRBD1. The V and J ends lost 6 bases and 7 bases, in that order; junction bases with no gene match: 12. Per the germline V gene, CDR1 is LNHDA and CDR2 is SQIVND (reference sequence). The CDR3 is 16 amino acids. CDR3 in DNA: TGTGCCAGTAGCCCACAACAGGGGAGTGACAATTCACCCCTCCACTTT. Translated, it gives CASSPQQGSDNSPLHF.

This chain links TRBV28 with TRBJ2-7; the D gene could be TRBD1 or TRBD2 (5 bases each). The CDR3 contains 16 residues. V lost 10 bases to trimming and J lost 4 bases, with 26 bases between them. Germline V CDR1 and CDR2: MDHEN, SYDVKM. The DNA of the CDR3 is TGTGCCACCGAAGACTACAACCGTGGGGCTGGGTACGAGCAGTACTTC. Its translation is CATEDYNRGAGYEQYF.

This clone has only a few counts. The V gene is TRBV7-2, the J gene TRBJ1-1, with D possibly TRBD1 on 6 matching bases. Trimming pared 5 bases from V and 8 bases from J, leaving 12 bases between. CDR1 and CDR2 from the germline V gene are SGHTA and FQGNSA. The CDR3 is made up of 12 amino acids. The CDR3 is CASSVGTGEAFF. The CDR3 DNA reads TGTGCCAGCAGCGTAGGAACAGGGGAAGCTTTCTTT.

The chain links TRBV6-4 to TRBJ2-1, with TRBD2 matching over 14 bases. The length of the CDR3 is 19 residues. With 0 bases clipped from V and 8 bases from J, the junction kept 12 bases outside the gene matches. In germline, CDR1 is MRHNA, CDR2 SNTAGT. CDR3 coding DNA: TGTGCCAGCAGTGACTCTGGTTGGGGACTAGCGGGAGTATTGCATGAGCAGTTCTTC. Amino acids: CASSDSGWGLAGVLHEQFF.

V usage is TRBV28 and J usage is TRBJ2-2, with TRBD2 matching 7 bases. Trimming removed 5 bases from V and 12 bases from J; junction bases left unmatched: 12. The germline CDR1 and CDR2 sequences are MDHEN and SYDVKM. This CDR3 region has 14 residues. CDR3 in DNA: TGTGCCAGCAGTCCCTGGGGAGGGCAGGAGAAGCTGTTTTTT. It yields the protein CASSPWGGQEKLFF.

For the CDR3, the DNA is TGTGCCAGCAGCTTGGGGACCTATGGCTACACCTTC. Encoded protein: CASSLGTYGYTF. The V call is TRBV5-5, the J call TRBJ1-2; D is undetermined. CDR1 SGHKS and CDR2 YYEKEE come from the germline V gene (reference sequence). The CDR3 sequence is 12 residues long. The V end lost 0 bases, the J end lost 4 bases, and 4 bases lay between the germline ends.

In DNA, the CDR3 is TGTGCCAGCAGCGAAGGGGGCGAGGACACTGAAGCTTTCTTT. It translates to CASSEGGEDTEAFF. V is TRBV4-2 and J is TRBJ1-1; TRBD1 matches 7 bases. There are 14 residues in the CDR3. Germline trimming cut 5 bases from V and 3 bases from J; bases unmatched to any gene: 6. Germline V lookup: CDR1 LGHNA, CDR2 YNFKEQ.

The chain uses TRBV28 and TRBJ1-1; D may be TRBD1 (6 bases). Germline V gene lookup returns CDR1 MDHEN and CDR2 SYDVKM. The CDR3 totals 10 residues. V was cut by 8 bases and J by 8 bases, with 9 bases left in between. CDR3 residues: CASGRGEAFF. The CDR3 DNA follows: TGTGCCAGCGGAAGGGGGGAAGCTTTCTTT. Filled out from reference TRBV28 and TRBJ1-1, the complete variable domain reads DVKVTQSSRYLVKRTGEKVFLECVQDMDHENMFWYRQDPGLGLRLIYFSYDVKMKEKGDIPEGYSVSREKKERFSLILESASTNQTSMYLCASGRGEAFFGQGTRLTVV.

This clone was seen only a few times. The gene calls are TRBV6-2 or TRBV6-3 and TRBJ1-5; possible D gene TRBD1, 6 bases. Deletions cut 4 bases from V and 0 bases from J, with 10 bases between. This CDR3 has 15 residues. Germline CDR1 is MNHEY and CDR2 is SVGEGT. CDR3 in amino acids: CASSWTASSNQPQHF. DNA for the CDR3: TGTGCCAGCAGTTGGACAGCCTCTAGCAATCAGCCCCAGCATTTT.

The rearrangement joins TRBV19 to TRBJ2-3; TRBD2 aligns across 8 bases. Unmatched junction bases numbered 6, after V lost 7 bases and J lost 6 bases. Germline V gene sequence: CDR1 LNHDA, CDR2 SQIVND (reference sequence). This CDR3 contains 13 residues. This CDR3 reads CASTTGRADTQYF. The CDR3 DNA reads as TGTGCCAGTACCACCGGGAGGGCCGATACGCAGTATTTT.

V is TRBV25-1 and J is TRBJ1-2; D call uncertain. Germline lookup yields CDR1 MGHDK and CDR2 SYGVNS. The CDR3 extends over 12 amino acids. Trimming cost V 9 bases and J 4 bases, with 12 bases left between them. The CDR3 bases are TGTGCCAGTAATCGGGAGGGCTATGGCTACACCTTC. Protein sequence: CASNREGYGYTF.

Comments on this clone: At one boundary the junction diverges from the germline segment, which might be a read error. The chain combines TRBV30 with TRBJ1-6; tentatively, D is TRBD1 (5 bases). Germline loops: CDR1 GTSNPN, CDR2 SVGIG (reference sequence). The length of the CDR3 is 13 residues. CDR3 residues: CAWMGQLNPPLHF. CDR3 sequence (DNA): TGTGCCTGGATGGGGCAGCTTAATCCACCCCTCCACTTT.

J is TRBJ1-4 and V is TRBV14, with D uncertain. Germline CDR1 SGHDN, CDR2 FVKESK. V lost 1 base, J lost 4 bases, and 13 bases lay in between. This CDR3 has 16 amino acids. Written as DNA, the CDR3 is TGTGCCAGCAGCCAAGTTACCGGACGGAGTAATGAAAAACTGTTTTTT. Encoded protein: CASSQVTGRSNEKLFF.

The CDR3: CASSEYGDLEGGYTF. CDR3 sequence (DNA): TGTGCCAGCAGTGAATATGGGGACCTCGAGGGAGGCTACACCTTC. The chain carries TRBV25-1 and TRBJ1-2; perhaps TRBD1 as D (5 bases). The CDR3 sequence is 15 residues long. The germline V gene has CDR1 MGHDK and CDR2 SYGVNS. Trimming stripped 0 bases from V and 8 bases from J, with 16 bases between.

The chain combines TRBV5-4 with TRBJ2-7; either TRBD1 or TRBD2 may fit D (5 bases each). Germline CDR1 and CDR2: SGHNT and YYREEE (reference sequence). The CDR3 is made up of 14 amino acids. Trimming pared 4 bases from V and 7 bases from J, leaving 18 bases between. In nucleotides, the CDR3 is TGTGCCAGCAGCCCACCCGGGACCTCGAAAGAGCAGTACTTC. It yields the protein CASSPPGTSKEQYF.

The gene calls are TRBV4-1 and TRBJ1-4; D not certain. CDR1 and CDR2 (germline): MGHRA, YSYEKL. The ends were cut back, 1 base at V and 8 bases at J, with 8 bases in the middle. The CDR3 covers 13 residues. The CDR3 nucleotides are TGCGCCAGCAGCCAAGTAGTACGCGAAAAACTGTTTTTT. Protein: CASSQVVREKLFF.

This clone has just a few counts. The chain employs TRBV6-5 and TRBJ2-7; TRBD2 is a possible D gene (5 bases). The CDR3 is 15 amino acids. V was clipped by 7 bases and J by 3 bases, with 19 bases between them. Looked up from germline, CDR1 is MNHEY and CDR2 is SVGAGI. The CDR3 DNA reads as TGTGCCAGCACTCCAAAGGAGGACGGCTACTACGAGCAGTACTTC. Translation: CASTPKEDGYYEQYF.

V gene TRBV10-2 combines with J gene TRBJ1-4; D not certain. CDR1 is WSHSY and CDR2 is SAAADI in the germline V gene. This CDR3 contains 14 residues. Trimming took 7 bases from V and 0 from J, leaving 9 bases between them. This CDR3 reads CASTEQTTNEKLFF. The CDR3 bases are TGCGCCAGCACAGAACAGACAACTAATGAAAAACTGTTTTTT.

The genes are TRBV2 and TRBJ2-5, with no clear D. Germline V gene data show CDR1 as SNHLY and CDR2 as FYNNEI. V lost 7 bases and J 5 bases, leaving 8 bases between the germline ends. The CDR3 contains 11 residues. For the CDR3, the DNA is TGTGCCAGCACGAACGCGGAGACCCAGTACTTC. It yields the protein CASTNAETQYF.

The chain links TRBV28 to TRBJ1-3; D is possibly TRBD1 (5 bases). Trimming removed 8 bases from V and 8 bases from J, with 16 bases in between. Germline CDR1 is MDHEN and CDR2 is SYDVKM. The CDR3 covers 13 residues. The CDR3 region is CASGGWRGYTIYF. In DNA, the CDR3 is TGTGCCAGCGGGGGGTGGAGGGGATACACCATATATTTT.

As for this clone: In the same sample, other DNA sequences code for this CDR3. V is TRBV4-1 and J is TRBJ2-7; unclear D gene. V shed 1 base and J shed 3 bases, with 7 bases lying between them. Germline-derived CDR1 and CDR2 are MGHRA and YSYEKL. This CDR3 region has 13 residues. CDR3 in amino acids: CASSQGAGYEQYF. CDR3 nucleotides: TGCGCCAGCAGCCAAGGGGCAGGCTACGAGCAGTACTTC.

The chain combines TRBV7-9 with TRBJ1-2; no firm D call. The CDR3 is 14 amino acids. Trimming stripped 1 base from V and 3 bases from J, with 9 bases between. Per the germline V gene, CDR1 is SEHNR and CDR2 is FQNEAQ (reference sequence). DNA of the CDR3: TGTGCCAGCAGCTTAGTTGCGGTAGACTATGGCTACACCTTC. The encoded protein is CASSLVAVDYGYTF.

The chain joins TRBV5-4 to TRBJ1-5, with 9 bases aligning to TRBD1. Germline CDR1 and CDR2: SGHNT and YYREEE (reference sequence). This CDR3 has 17 residues. Trimming cost V 1 base and J 11 bases; bases outside gene matches: 16. The DNA of the CDR3 is TGTGCCAGCAGCTTGCGGGACAGGGTATTAGGTGATCGGTCCCAGCATTTT. It encodes CASSLRDRVLGDRSQHF.

The rearrangement joins TRBV4-1 to TRBJ1-4; D might be TRBD1 (6 bases). The V gene's germline CDR1 is MGHRA and CDR2 YSYEKL. The CDR3 length is 17 residues. Trimming removed 3 bases from V and 8 bases from J, with 22 bases in between. CDR3 region: CASSQVTGAGPREKLFF. CDR3 DNA: TGCGCCAGCAGCCAGGTAACGGGGGCGGGACCTCGAGAAAAACTGTTTTTT.

V and J are TRBV4-3 and TRBJ2-7; D gene uncertain. Germline values: CDR1 LGHNA, CDR2 YSLEER. This CDR3 is 13 amino acids long. Trimming took off 6 bases at V and 0 bases at J, with 9 bases between the two ends. As DNA, the CDR3 is TGCGCCAGCAGTCAGAGCCTCTCCTACGAGCAGTACTTC. Translated: CASSQSLSYEQYF.